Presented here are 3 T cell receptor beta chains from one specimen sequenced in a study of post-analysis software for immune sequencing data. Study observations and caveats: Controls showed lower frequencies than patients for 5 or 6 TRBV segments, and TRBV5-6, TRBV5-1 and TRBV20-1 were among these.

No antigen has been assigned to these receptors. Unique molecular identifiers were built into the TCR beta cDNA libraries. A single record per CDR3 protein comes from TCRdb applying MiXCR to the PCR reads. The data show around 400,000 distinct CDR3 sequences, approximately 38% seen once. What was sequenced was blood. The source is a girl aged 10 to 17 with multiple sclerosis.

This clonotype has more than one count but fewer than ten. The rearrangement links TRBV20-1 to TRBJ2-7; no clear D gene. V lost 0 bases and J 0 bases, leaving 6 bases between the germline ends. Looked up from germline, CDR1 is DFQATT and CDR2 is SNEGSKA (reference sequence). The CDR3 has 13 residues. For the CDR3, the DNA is TGCAGTGCTAGAGATAGCCTCTCCTACGAGCAGTACTTC. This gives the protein CSARDSLSYEQYF.

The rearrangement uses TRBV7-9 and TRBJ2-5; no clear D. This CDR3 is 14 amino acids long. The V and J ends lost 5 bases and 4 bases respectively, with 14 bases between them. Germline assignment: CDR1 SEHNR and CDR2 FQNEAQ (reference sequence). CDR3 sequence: CASSPETVRETQYF. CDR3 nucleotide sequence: TGTGCCAGCAGCCCTGAAACAGTACGAGAGACCCAGTACTTC.

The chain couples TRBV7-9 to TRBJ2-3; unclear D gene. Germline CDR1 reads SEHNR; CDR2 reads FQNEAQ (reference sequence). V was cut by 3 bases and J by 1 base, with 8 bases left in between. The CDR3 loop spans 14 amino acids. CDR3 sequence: CASSFSTRTDTQYF. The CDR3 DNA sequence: TGTGCCAGCAGCTTTTCTACTCGCACAGATACGCAGTATTTT.